This T cell receptor beta chain is drawn from a study of cytomegalovirus exposure and HLA in healthy donors. Comments on this clone: Its antigen remains unidentified.

Germline loops: CDR1 KGHSH, CDR2 LQKENI. V dropped 3 bases and J dropped 8 bases, with 14 bases sitting between them. This CDR3 is 14 amino acids long. Study results and limitations: Presence/absence analyses treated sequencing depth as roughly uniform across donors.

The PCR was carried out with 60 Vbeta primers and 13 Jbeta primers. TCRdb keeps only in-frame clones here, not all; method: immunoSEQ multiplex PCR. The sample has around 230,000 clones, 82% seen once. The chain has TRBV18 and TRBJ1-5; a weak D match, TRBD1 (5 bases). The sequence was obtained from a man between 40 and 49 years old in good health and CMV-seropositive. Sequencing used PBMCs. The DNA of the CDR3 is TGTGCCAGCTCACCGGAACAAGGGGTAAAGCCCCAGCATTTT. Its translation: CASSPEQGVKPQHF.